What follows are 17 T cell receptor beta chains derived from one specimen sequenced in a study of T cells after yellow fever vaccination (dated by TCRdb to about 2019). According to the study, the label for this sample's treatment or condition signals: live attenuated yellow fever vaccine strain. The protocol used for the library was 5' RACE. Reads for this sample came from an Illumina HiSeq 2500. TCRdb itself trimmed the public reads at Q25 with fastp, ran MiXCR and retained productive beta chains. Every distinct CDR3 protein forms one entry, paired with its most common genes and DNA. The sample table shows 500,000 to 650,000 distinct CDR3 sequences, and around 12% are seen once. About 16% of the sample is taken by the ten largest. The starting material was PBMCs, obtained on the day of the yellow fever booster vaccination. These receptors all stem from a man younger than 45 who received the YFV17D yellow fever vaccine.

CDR3 DNA: TGTGCCAGCACCCCTCTCTTCGGCGGGGAGCTGTTTTTT. Protein sequence: CASTPLFGGELFF. The chain uses TRBV6-2 or TRBV6-3 and TRBJ2-2; D is ambiguous. This CDR3 contains 13 residues. CDR1 MNHEY and CDR2 SVGEGT come from the germline V gene. V dropped 7 bases and J dropped 7 bases, with 13 bases sitting between them.

V is TRBV7-2 and J is TRBJ2-2, with D perhaps matching TRBD1 or TRBD2 (5 bases each). Germline CDR1 is SGHTA and CDR2 is FQGNSA. The V end lost 4 bases, the J end lost 8 bases, and 11 bases lay between the germline ends. The CDR3 is made up of 13 amino acids. CDR3 in DNA: TGTGCCAGCAGCTGGGGCAGGGAGGGGGAGCTGTTTTTT. Its protein product is CASSWGREGELFF.

The chain employs TRBV9 and TRBJ2-1; either TRBD1 or TRBD2 may supply D (5 bases each). Germline values: CDR1 SGDLS, CDR2 YYNGEE. V lost 0 bases and J lost 5, with 9 bases in between. This CDR3 has 14 residues. CDR3 sequence (DNA): TGTGCCAGCAGCGTAGGCTGGGGGAACAATGAGCAGTTCTTC. It yields the protein CASSVGWGNNEQFF.

V gene TRBV6-2 or TRBV6-3 combines with J gene TRBJ2-7; unclear D gene. From germline, CDR1 is MNHEY and CDR2 SVGEGT. The CDR3 spans 12 residues. Trimming took off 2 bases at V and 6 bases at J, with 8 bases between the two ends. Here the CDR3 DNA reads TGTGCCAGCAGTTACGGTTCGGGCGAGCAGTACTTC. Amino acids: CASSYGSGEQYF.

Only a few counts were recorded for this clonotype. The gene calls are TRBV29-1 and TRBJ2-2, with unresolved D. V was clipped by 4 bases and J by 6 bases, with 9 bases between them. Germline V gene sequence: CDR1 SQVTM, CDR2 ANQGSEA. The CDR3 runs to 12 residues. The DNA of the CDR3 is TGCAGCGTTGGGCGGCAGTCCGGGGAGCTGTTTTTT. Its protein is CSVGRQSGELFF.

This clonotype was found once. The chain combines TRBV10-1 with TRBJ2-3, with D perhaps matching TRBD2 (5 bases). With 4 bases removed from V and 2 bases from J, the gap between germline ends came to 10 bases. The CDR3 has 14 amino acids. Germline V gene sequence: CDR1 WNHNN, CDR2 SYGVQD (reference sequence). CDR3 residues: CASSAEGNTDTQYF. DNA for the CDR3: TGCGCCAGCAGTGCCGAGGGAAACACAGATACGCAGTATTTT.

The chain joins TRBV12-3 or TRBV12-4 to TRBJ2-1; D is unclear. There are 15 residues in the CDR3. V was shortened by 1 base and J by 5 bases, with 12 bases between the two germline ends. In nucleotides, the CDR3 is TGTGCCAGCAGTTTAGTCGGCCTACTGGACAATGAGCAGTTCTTC. This encodes CASSLVGLLDNEQFF.

This clonotype was seen repeatedly, ten times or more. The chain combines TRBV5-1 with TRBJ1-2; 11 bases agree with TRBD1. V dropped 5 bases and J dropped 6; count of bases not matched to a gene: 6. CDR3 length: 14 residues. The germline V gene encodes CDR1 SGHRS and CDR2 YFSETQ. CDR3 loop: CASSWTGGADGYTF. The CDR3 DNA follows: TGCGCCAGCAGTTGGACAGGGGGCGCGGATGGCTACACCTTC.

There are a few counts of this clonotype. The chain employs TRBV18 and TRBJ1-4; TRBD1 matches 7 bases. CDR1 and CDR2 (germline): KGHSH, LQKENI. After removal of 6 bases from V and 2 bases from J, the junction contained 6 bases not matched to a gene. The CDR3 is 15 residues long. The CDR3 sequence is CASSPNRGTNEKLFF. As DNA, the CDR3 is TGTGCCAGCTCCCCGAACAGGGGTACTAATGAAAAACTGTTTTTT.

This clonotype was observed a handful of times. V is TRBV5-1 and J is TRBJ1-1, with a tentative D call TRBD1 (5 bases). This CDR3 is 17 amino acids long. Germline CDR1 SGHRS, CDR2 YFSETQ. The germline V and J ends were trimmed by 4 bases and 0 bases, with 19 bases remaining between them. Written as DNA, the CDR3 is TGCGCCAGCAGCCCACCGGGGCAAATGGGTGTGAACACTGAAGCTTTCTTT. Its translation is CASSPPGQMGVNTEAFF.

This chain links TRBV5-1 with TRBJ2-3, with D uncertain. Germline loops: CDR1 SGHRS, CDR2 YFSETQ. The V and J ends lost 0 bases and 2 bases respectively, with 10 bases between them. The CDR3 is made up of 15 amino acids. The DNA of the CDR3 is TGCGCCAGCAGCTTGGGGAAAGGAAACACAGATACGCAGTATTTT. Translating gives CASSLGKGNTDTQYF.

V and J are TRBV5-1 and TRBJ2-7; possibly TRBD1 or TRBD2 for D (5 bases each). The CDR3 spans 13 residues. With 4 bases removed from V and 5 bases from J, the gap between germline ends came to 13 bases. In germline, CDR1 is SGHRS, CDR2 YFSETQ. The CDR3: CASSGDLNHEQYF. Here the CDR3 DNA reads TGCGCCAGCAGCGGGGACCTGAATCACGAGCAGTACTTC. Looking up the rest from reference TRBV5-1 and TRBJ2-7 gives the full variable domain: KAGVTQTPRYLIKTRGQQVTLSCSPISGHRSVSWYQQTPGQGLQFLFEYFSETQRNKGNFPGRFSGRQFSNSRSEMNVSTLELGDSALYLCASSGDLNHEQYFGPGTRLTVT.

The V gene is TRBV10-2, the J gene TRBJ2-5; 11 bases match TRBD1. This CDR3 comprises 14 residues. J gave up 2 bases and V 6 bases, and 2 bases lay outside the gene matches. Germline lookup yields CDR1 WSHSY and CDR2 SAAADI. CDR3 coding DNA: TGCGCCAGCAGACGGGACAGGGGGCAAGAGACCCAGTACTTC. Its protein product is CASRRDRGQETQYF.

This sequence joins TRBV5-1 and TRBJ2-3, with 7 bases that match TRBD1. Unmatched junction bases numbered 8, after V lost 4 bases and J lost 3 bases. The V gene's germline CDR1 is SGHRS and CDR2 YFSETQ. This CDR3 region has 15 residues. This chain's CDR3 is CASSPDRAWTDTQYF. The CDR3 DNA follows: TGCGCCAGCAGCCCAGACAGGGCTTGGACAGATACGCAGTATTTT.

The chain joins TRBV7-2 to TRBJ1-2; 7 bases align to TRBD1. The length of the CDR3 is 15 residues. The trim removed 5 bases at V and 4 bases at J, leaving 10 bases unmatched. Germline V gives CDR1 SGHTA, CDR2 FQGNSA. CDR3 bases: TGTGCCAGCAGCATACCGGGGGGACAGTCCTATGGCTACACCTTC. Translating gives CASSIPGGQSYGYTF. The full variable domain, rest sourced from reference TRBV7-2 and TRBJ1-2, is GAGVSQSPSNKVTEKGKDVELRCDPISGHTALYWYRQSLGQGLEFLIYFQGNSAPDKSGLPSDRFSAERTGGSVSTLTIQRTQQEDSAVYLCASSIPGGQSYGYTFGSGTRLTVV.

This clonotype was seen a few times. V and J are TRBV28 and TRBJ2-1; D is uncertain. Germline loops: CDR1 MDHEN, CDR2 SYDVKM. The length of the CDR3 is 15 residues. Deletions cut 8 bases from V and 1 base from J, with 15 bases between. CDR3 in amino acids: CASGTGAFSYNEQFF. In nucleotides, the CDR3 is TGTGCCAGCGGAACGGGTGCGTTTTCCTACAATGAGCAGTTCTTC.

This clonotype was counted a few times. This rearrangement joins TRBV7-8 to TRBJ2-7, with D uncertain. CDR1 and CDR2 (germline): SGHVS, FQNEAQ. The CDR3 covers 15 residues. V was pared by 3 bases and J by 5 bases, with 17 bases between. The CDR3 is CASSFIFGPVDEQYF. As DNA, the CDR3 is TGTGCCAGCAGCTTCATATTCGGACCTGTGGACGAGCAGTACTTC. Complete variable domain (other parts from reference TRBV7-8 and TRBJ2-7): GAGVSQSPRYKVAKRGQDVALRCDPISGHVSLFWYQQALGQGPEFLTYFQNEAQLDKSGLPSDRFFAERPEGSVSTLKIQRTQQEDSAVYLCASSFIFGPVDEQYFGPGTRLTVT.